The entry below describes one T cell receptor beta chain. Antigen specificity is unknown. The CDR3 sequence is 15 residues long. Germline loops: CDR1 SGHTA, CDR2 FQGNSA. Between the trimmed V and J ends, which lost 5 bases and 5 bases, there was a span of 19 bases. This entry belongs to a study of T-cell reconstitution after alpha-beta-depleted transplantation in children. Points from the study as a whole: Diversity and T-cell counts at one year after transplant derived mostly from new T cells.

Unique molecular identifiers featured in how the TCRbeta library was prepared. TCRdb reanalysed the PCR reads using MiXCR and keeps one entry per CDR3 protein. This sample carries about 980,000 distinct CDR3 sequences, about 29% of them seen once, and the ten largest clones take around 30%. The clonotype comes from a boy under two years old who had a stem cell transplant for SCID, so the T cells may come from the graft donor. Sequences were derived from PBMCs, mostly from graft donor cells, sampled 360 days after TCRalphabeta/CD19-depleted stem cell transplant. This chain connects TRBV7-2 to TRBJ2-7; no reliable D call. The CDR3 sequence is CASSNQRRPVHEQYF. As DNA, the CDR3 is TGTGCCAGCAGCAACCAGCGACGACCGGTCCACGAGCAGTACTTC. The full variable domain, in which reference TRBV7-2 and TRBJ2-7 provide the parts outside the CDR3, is GAGVSQSPSNKVTEKGKDVELRCDPISGHTALYWYRQSLGQGLEFLIYFQGNSAPDKSGLPSDRFSAERTGGSVSTLTIQRTQQEDSAVYLCASSNQRRPVHEQYFGPGTRLTVT.